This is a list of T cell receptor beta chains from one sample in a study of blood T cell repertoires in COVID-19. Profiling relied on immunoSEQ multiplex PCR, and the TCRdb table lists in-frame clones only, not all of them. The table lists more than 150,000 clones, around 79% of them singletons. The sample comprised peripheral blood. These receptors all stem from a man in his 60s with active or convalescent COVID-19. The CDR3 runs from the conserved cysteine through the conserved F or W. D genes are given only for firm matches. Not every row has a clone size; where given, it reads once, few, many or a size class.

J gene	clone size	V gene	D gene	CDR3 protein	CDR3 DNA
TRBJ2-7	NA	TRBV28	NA	CASRSVYEQYF	TGTGCCAGCAGATCCGTTTACGAGCAGTACTTC
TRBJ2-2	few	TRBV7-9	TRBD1	CASSPSRGTGHTGELFF	TGTGCCAGCAGCCCAAGCCGTGGGACAGGACACACCGGGGAGCTGTTTTTT
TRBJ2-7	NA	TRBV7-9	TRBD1	CASSSRTRDRSYEQYF	TGTGCCAGCAGCAGCAGAACCCGGGACAGGTCCTACGAGCAGTACTTC
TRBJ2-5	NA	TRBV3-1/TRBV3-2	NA	CASRSSGAKQETQYF	TGTGCCAGCAGATCGTCAGGGGCTAAACAAGAGACCCAGTACTTC
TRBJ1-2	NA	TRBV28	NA	CASSLTAGHYGYTF	TGTGCCAGCAGTTTAACGGCAGGGCACTATGGCTACACCTTC
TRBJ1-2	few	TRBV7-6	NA	CASSPRTEANYGYTF	TGTGCCAGCAGCCCCAGGACTGAAGCTAACTATGGCTACACCTTC
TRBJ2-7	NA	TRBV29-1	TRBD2	CSGGLGTYEQYF	TGCAGCGGGGGACTAGGAACCTACGAGCAGTACTTC
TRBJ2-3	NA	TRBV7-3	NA	CASSLGGLDTQYF	TGTGCCAGCAGCTTAGGGGGACTCGATACGCAGTATTTT
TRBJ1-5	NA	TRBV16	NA	CASSLDRNNQPQHF	TGTGCCAGCAGCCTTGACAGGAACAATCAGCCCCAGCATTTT
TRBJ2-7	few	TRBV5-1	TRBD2	CASSTGGYEQYF	TGCGCCAGCAGTACGGGGGGCTACGAGCAGTACTTC
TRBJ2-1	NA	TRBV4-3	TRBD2	CASNQGGGSSYNEQFF	TGCGCCAGCAACCAGGGTGGCGGGAGCTCCTACAATGAGCAGTTCTTC
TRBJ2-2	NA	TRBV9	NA	CASSALGETGGELFF	TGTGCCAGCAGCGCTCTCGGGGAAACGGGCGGGGAGCTGTTTTTT
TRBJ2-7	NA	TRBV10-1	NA	CASVDRTAPYEQYF	TGCGCCAGCGTCGACCGGACAGCACCCTACGAGCAGTACTTC
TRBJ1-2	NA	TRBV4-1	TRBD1	CASSLNTGQVGYGYTF	TGCGCCAGCAGCTTGAATACTGGACAGGTTGGCTATGGCTACACCTTC
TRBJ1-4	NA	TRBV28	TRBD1	CASSSQGAREKLFF	TGTGCCAGCAGTTCACAGGGGGCGCGTGAAAAACTGTTTTTT
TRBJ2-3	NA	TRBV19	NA	CASSSLSADTQYF	TGTGCCAGTAGTTCCTTATCGGCAGATACGCAGTATTTT
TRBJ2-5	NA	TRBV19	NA	CASSIAMKETQYF	TGTGCCAGTAGTATCGCGATGAAAGAGACCCAGTACTTC
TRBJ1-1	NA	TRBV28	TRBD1	CASSLAGQYTEAFF	TGTGCCAGCAGTTTGGCGGGACAGTACACTGAAGCTTTCTTT
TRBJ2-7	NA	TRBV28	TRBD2	CASSELAGGPSYEQYF	TGTGCCAGCAGTGAACTAGCGGGAGGTCCCTCCTACGAGCAGTACTTC
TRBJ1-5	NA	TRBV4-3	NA	CASSQGQHQPQHF	TGCGCCAGCAGCCAGGGCCAACATCAGCCCCAGCATTTT
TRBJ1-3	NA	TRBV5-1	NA	CASSPRRVGAGNTIYF	TGCGCCAGCAGCCCCCGGAGGGTGGGAGCTGGAAACACCATATATTTT
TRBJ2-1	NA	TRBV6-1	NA	CASSEAAGIYNEQFF	TGTGCCAGCAGTGAAGCGGCAGGGATCTACAATGAGCAGTTCTTC
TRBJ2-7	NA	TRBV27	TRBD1	CASSPTRTGAEQYF	TGTGCCAGCAGTCCTACCCGGACAGGGGCCGAGCAGTACTTC
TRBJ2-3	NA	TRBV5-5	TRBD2	CASSSQRGTSTDTQYF	TGTGCCAGCAGTTCCCAGCGGGGCACTAGCACAGATACGCAGTATTTT
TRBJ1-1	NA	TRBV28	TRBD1	CASSPMTGAGDTEAFF	TGTGCCAGCAGTCCAATGACAGGGGCAGGGGACACTGAAGCTTTCTTT
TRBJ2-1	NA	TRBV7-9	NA	CASSLIERPPYNEQFF	TGTGCCAGCAGCTTAATTGAGCGGCCTCCCTACAATGAGCAGTTCTTC
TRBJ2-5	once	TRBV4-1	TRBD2	CASSQETSGEGETQYF	TGCGCCAGCAGCCAAGAGACTAGCGGTGAGGGGGAGACCCAGTACTTC
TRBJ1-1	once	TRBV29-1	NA	CSVASESGRTEAFF	TGCAGCGTTGCTTCGGAGAGTGGGAGGACTGAAGCTTTCTTT
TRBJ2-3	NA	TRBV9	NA	CASSALGTPSTDTQYF	TGTGCCAGCAGCGCACTAGGGACTCCTAGCACAGATACGCAGTATTTT
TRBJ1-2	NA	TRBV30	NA	CAWSLSVSNGYTF	TGTGCCTGGAGTTTAAGCGTATCCAACGGCTACACCTTC
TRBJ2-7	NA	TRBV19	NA	CASPGLQAYEQYF	TGTGCCAGCCCGGGACTCCAGGCGTACGAGCAGTACTTC
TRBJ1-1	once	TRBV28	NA	CASSLADRMNTEAFF	TGTGCCAGCAGTTTAGCAGACAGAATGAACACTGAAGCTTTCTTT
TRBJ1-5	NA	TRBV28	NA	CASSSVREGDQPQHF	TGTGCCAGCAGTTCGGTCAGGGAGGGGGATCAGCCCCAGCATTTT
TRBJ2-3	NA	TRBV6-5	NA	CASSFSAADTQYF	TGTGCCAGCAGTTTCTCGGCGGCAGATACGCAGTATTTT
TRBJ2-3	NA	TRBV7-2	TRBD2	CASSLTSGSTQDTQYF	TGTGCCAGCAGCTTAACTAGCGGGAGTACCCAAGATACGCAGTATTTT
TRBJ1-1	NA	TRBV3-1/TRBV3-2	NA	CASSHRTENTEAFF	TGTGCCAGCAGCCACCGAACAGAGAACACTGAAGCTTTCTTT
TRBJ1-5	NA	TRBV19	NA	CASSGLTGSQPQHF	TGTGCCAGTAGCGGCTTAACGGGTAGTCAGCCCCAGCATTTT
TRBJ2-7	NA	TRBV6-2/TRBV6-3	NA	CASSYSRQSYEQYF	TGTGCCAGCAGTTACTCGAGACAGTCCTACGAGCAGTACTTC
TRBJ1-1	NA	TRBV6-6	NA	CASSYLKQASQAFF	TGTGCCAGCAGTTACCTTAAACAGGCCTCGCAAGCTTTCTTT
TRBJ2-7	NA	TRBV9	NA	CASSSTGRVAEQYF	TGTGCCAGCAGTTCGACAGGTAGGGTCGCCGAGCAGTACTTC
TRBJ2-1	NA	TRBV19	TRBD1	CASNSGTGIHEQFF	TGTGCCAGTAACTCGGGGACAGGGATCCATGAGCAGTTCTTC
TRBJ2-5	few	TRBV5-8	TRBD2	CASSLGGLAKTQYF	TGTGCCAGCAGCTTGGGGGGACTAGCGAAGACCCAGTACTTC
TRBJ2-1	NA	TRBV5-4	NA	CASSLGWGPGNYNEQFF	TGTGCCAGCAGCTTAGGGTGGGGGCCGGGGAACTACAATGAGCAGTTCTTC
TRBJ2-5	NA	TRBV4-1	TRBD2	CASSQERRLAGGETQYF	TGCGCCAGCAGCCAAGAACGGAGACTAGCGGGAGGAGAGACCCAGTACTTC
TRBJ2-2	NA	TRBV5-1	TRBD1	CASHRDRGAGELFF	TGCGCCAGCCACCGAGACAGGGGAGCCGGGGAGCTGTTTTTT
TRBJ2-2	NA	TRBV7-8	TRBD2	CASSGLAVNTGELFF	TGTGCCAGCAGCGGCCTAGCGGTTAACACCGGGGAGCTGTTTTTT
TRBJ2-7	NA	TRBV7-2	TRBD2	CASSSTPGRGSYEQYF	TGTGCCAGCAGCTCGACCCCCGGGAGGGGGTCCTACGAGCAGTACTTC
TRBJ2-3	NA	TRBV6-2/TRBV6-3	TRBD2	CASSIAGGEPDTQYF	TGTGCCAGCAGCATAGCGGGAGGGGAGCCCGATACGCAGTATTTT
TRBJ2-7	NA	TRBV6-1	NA	CASSEIALRLDEQYF	TGTGCCAGCAGTGAAATCGCACTGCGGCTCGACGAGCAGTACTTC
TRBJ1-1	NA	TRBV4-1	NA	CASSQSGVGTEAFF	TGCGCCAGCAGCCAGTCAGGGGTGGGCACTGAAGCTTTCTTT
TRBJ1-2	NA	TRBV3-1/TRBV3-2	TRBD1	CASSQEQGRYTF	TGTGCCAGCAGCCAAGAACAGGGGCGCTACACCTTC
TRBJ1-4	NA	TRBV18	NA	CASSLRSEKLFF	TGTGCCAGCTCACTCCGGTCCGAAAAACTGTTTTTT
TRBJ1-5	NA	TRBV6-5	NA	CASRIDRSTFGPQHF	TGTGCCAGCAGAATTGACAGGTCGACCTTCGGGCCCCAGCATTTT
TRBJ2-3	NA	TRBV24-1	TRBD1	CATSDLGTGISWTDTQYF	TGTGCCACCAGTGATTTAGGGACAGGGATTAGTTGGACAGATACGCAGTATTTT
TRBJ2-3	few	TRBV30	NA	CAWSYGGADTQYF	TGTGCCTGGAGTTACGGAGGGGCAGATACGCAGTATTTT
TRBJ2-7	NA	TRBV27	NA	CASSWCTGGLTFSYEQYF	TGTGCCAGCAGTTGGTGCACAGGGGGACTAACCTTCTCCTACGAGCAGTACTTC
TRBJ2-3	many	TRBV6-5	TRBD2	CATGLAGVTDTQYF	TGTGCCACCGGACTAGCGGGAGTAACAGATACGCAGTATTTT